Each of the 23 T cell receptor beta chains below was sequenced from the same sample in a study of blood T cell repertoires in COVID-19. Here immunoSEQ multiplex PCR was the method, and the copy in TCRdb shows in-frame clones only, minus some. The sample has about 97,000 clones, 90% seen once. The sample comprised peripheral blood. Receptor source: a man aged 55 to 70 with acute or convalescent COVID-19.

The chain combines TRBV6-5 with TRBJ2-3; tentative D call: TRBD2 (6 bases). The CDR3 runs 14 residues. Germline CDR1 and CDR2: MNHEY and SVGAGI. V was pared by 5 bases and J by 7 bases, with 16 bases between. CDR3 amino acids: CASSRLEGKYTQYF. The CDR3 DNA reads as TGTGCCAGCAGTCGACTAGAGGGGAAGTATACGCAGTATTTT.

This clone was seen just once. The chain joins TRBV2 to TRBJ1-2; D gene unclear. V was trimmed by 7 bases and J by 0 bases, leaving 15 bases between them. The CDR3 runs to 15 residues. Looked up from germline, CDR1 is SNHLY and CDR2 is FYNNEI. In DNA, the CDR3 is TGTGCCAGCAAGGGATCCCGGGATACTAACTATGGCTACACCTTC. As protein: CASKGSRDTNYGYTF.

This chain connects TRBV12-5 to TRBJ1-6; D unclear. Trimming removed 5 bases from V and 4 bases from J, with 6 bases in between. CDR3 length: 13 amino acids. Germline CDR1 and CDR2: LGHNT and FRNRAP. CDR3 nucleotides: TGTGCTAGTGGTGCGGAGTATAATTCACCCCTCCACTTT. This encodes CASGAEYNSPLHF.

This clone was seen just once. The chain employs TRBV19 and TRBJ1-4, with 9 bases aligning to TRBD1. CDR1 is LNHDA, CDR2 SQIVND, per germline (reference sequence). The CDR3 spans 15 residues. The V and J ends lost 3 bases and 7 bases, in that order; junction bases with no gene match: 6. The CDR3 DNA reads as TGTGCCAGTAGTATCCCTACAGGGGGCTTTGAAAAACTGTTTTTT. Amino acid sequence: CASSIPTGGFEKLFF. The full variable domain, rest sourced from reference TRBV19 and TRBJ1-4, is DGGITQSPKYLFRKEGQNVTLSCEQNLNHDAMYWYRQDPGQGLRLIYYSQIVNDFQKGDIAEGYSVSREKKESFPLTVTSAQKNPTAFYLCASSIPTGGFEKLFFGSGTQLSVL.

The CDR3, as DNA: TGTGCCAGCAGGGTTTCCAGGACAGCCGGTGGTTACACCTTC. This sequence encodes CASRVSRTAGGYTF. The rearrangement links TRBV6-5 to TRBJ1-2; the D gene is possibly TRBD1 (6 bases). In germline, CDR1 is MNHEY, CDR2 SVGAGI. The V end was cut by 6 bases, the J end by 11 bases, with 22 bases between. The CDR3 is made up of 14 amino acids.

The CDR3 spells CASSIETRTEAFF. CDR3 bases: TGTGCCAGTAGTATAGAAACTAGGACTGAAGCTTTCTTT. The rearrangement joins TRBV19 to TRBJ1-1; D remains ambiguous. The CDR3 totals 13 residues. Trimming removed 0 bases from V and 5 bases from J, with 7 bases in between. Per germline, CDR1 LNHDA and CDR2 SQIVND (reference sequence).

This clone was recorded only once. CDR3 in amino acids: CANSLRGYGYTF. The CDR3 DNA reads TGTGCCAACTCATTACGGGGCTATGGCTACACCTTC. This chain connects TRBV6-5 to TRBJ1-2; D unresolved. Trimming removed 10 bases at V and 4 bases at J, with 13 bases between. Germline CDR1 is MNHEY and CDR2 is SVGAGI. This CDR3 is 12 amino acids long.

V is TRBV2 and J is TRBJ1-3; 10 bases line up with TRBD1. The V and J ends lost 3 bases and 4 bases, in that order; junction bases with no gene match: 0. CDR3 length equals 14 residues. CDR1 and CDR2 from the germline V gene are SNHLY and FYNNEI. The CDR3 nucleotides are TGTGCCAGCAGTGAGACAGGGGGCGGAAACACCATATATTTT. Amino acids: CASSETGGGNTIYF.

This CDR3 is CASGRSSYNSPLHF. The CDR3 nucleotides are TGTGCCAGCGGGAGGAGCTCCTATAATTCACCCCTCCACTTT. The genes are TRBV6-6 and TRBJ1-6; unclear D gene. The germline V gene has CDR1 MNHNY and CDR2 SVGAGI (reference sequence). The CDR3 sequence is 14 residues long. Trimming shortened V by 8 bases and J by 0 bases, and 8 bases separated the two germline ends.

J is TRBJ1-2 and V is TRBV5-1; TRBD1 is a possible D gene (6 bases). This CDR3 has 12 amino acids. Trimming shortened V by 6 bases and J by 8 bases, and 14 bases separated the two germline ends. Germline CDR1 and CDR2: SGHRS and YFSETQ. CDR3 protein: CASTLDREGYTF. The CDR3 DNA reads TGCGCCAGCACCCTGGACAGAGAGGGCTACACCTTC.

The V gene is TRBV19, the J gene TRBJ1-5; 9 bases map to TRBD1. Looked up from germline, CDR1 is LNHDA and CDR2 is SQIVND (reference sequence). V shed 6 bases and J 2 bases; nucleotides not matched to a gene: 5. The CDR3 consists of 15 residues. DNA for the CDR3: TGTGCCAGTAGCCTAAGACAGGGGGGCAATCAGCCCCAGCATTTT. It codes for CASSLRQGGNQPQHF.

The V call is TRBV27, the J call TRBJ1-2; 9 bases are shared with TRBD1. Germline lookup yields CDR1 MNHEY and CDR2 SMNVEV (reference sequence). V shed 5 bases, J shed 0 bases, and the junction held 7 bases outside the gene matches. The CDR3 consists of 16 residues. As DNA, the CDR3 is TGTGCCAGCAGTCCCCCTTGGACAGGGGCTAACTATGGCTACACCTTC. It is translated as CASSPPWTGANYGYTF.

The rearrangement links TRBV2 to TRBJ1-2; D ambiguous. CDR3 length: 14 residues. The V gene's germline CDR1 is SNHLY and CDR2 FYNNEI. V lost 2 bases and J 4 bases, leaving 11 bases between the germline ends. The CDR3 sequence is CASSEKGRGYGYTF. The CDR3 region has the DNA TGTGCCAGCAGTGAAAAGGGTCGGGGCTATGGCTACACCTTC.

V is TRBV7-9 and J is TRBJ1-2, with 8 bases matching TRBD1. Trimming at V came to 5 bases and at J to 3 bases, leaving 8 bases not matched to a gene. Germline V lookup: CDR1 SEHNR, CDR2 FQNEAQ (reference sequence). The CDR3 spans 15 residues. The CDR3 DNA sequence: TGTGCCAGCAGCGCTCGGACAGGGAGGGACTATGGCTACACCTTC. Translating gives CASSARTGRDYGYTF. The full variable domain, completed using reference TRBV7-9 and TRBJ1-2, is DTGVSQNPRHKITKRGQNVTFRCDPISEHNRLYWYRQTLGQGPEFLTYFQNEAQLEKSRLLSDRFSAERPKGSFSTLEIQRTEQGDSAMYLCASSARTGRDYGYTFGSGTRLTVV.

This chain joins TRBV12-5 and TRBJ1-2; 7 bases line up with TRBD1. CDR1 is LGHNT and CDR2 is FRNRAP in the germline V gene. The CDR3 totals 14 residues. V was pared by 6 bases and J by 4 bases, with 8 bases of the junction left unmatched. The CDR3 DNA reads as TGTGCTAGTGGCCAACAGGGGAATGGCTATGGCTACACCTTC. Protein product: CASGQQGNGYGYTF.

The chain couples TRBV10-2 to TRBJ2-2, with TRBD2 matching over 7 bases. The CDR3 has 16 amino acids. The V gene end was trimmed by 6 bases and the J gene end by 1 base; junction bases not matched to a gene: 8. The germline gives CDR1 WSHSY, CDR2 SAAADI. The CDR3 here is CASSAQAGRNTGELFF. The CDR3 DNA is TGCGCCAGCAGCGCCCAAGCGGGGAGGAACACCGGGGAGCTGTTTTTT.

This clone has only one observation. The chain carries TRBV7-9 and TRBJ1-1; tentatively, D is TRBD1 (6 bases). CDR1 SEHNR and CDR2 FQNEAQ come from the germline V gene (reference sequence). This CDR3 contains 13 residues. V gave up 6 bases and J gave up 0 bases, with 8 bases separating them. The CDR3 reads CASRGALNTEAFF. CDR3 nucleotide sequence: TGTGCCAGCAGGGGGGCGTTGAACACTGAAGCTTTCTTT. Based on the CDR3 plus reference TRBV7-9 and TRBJ1-1, the full variable domain is DTGVSQNPRHKITKRGQNVTFRCDPISEHNRLYWYRQTLGQGPEFLTYFQNEAQLEKSRLLSDRFSAERPKGSFSTLEIQRTEQGDSAMYLCASRGALNTEAFFGQGTRLTVV.

The chain uses TRBV5-1 and TRBJ1-2; possible D gene TRBD1, 5 bases. V was clipped by 1 base and J by 2 bases, with 18 bases between them. The CDR3 length is 17 residues. CDR1 and CDR2 (germline): SGHRS, YFSETQ. DNA of the CDR3: TGCGCCAGCAGCTTGAAGCTCGGACAAATCCTAAACTATGGCTACACCTTC. It translates to CASSLKLGQILNYGYTF.

This clone was detected a few times. The CDR3 protein is CASSEGARGNTIYF. CDR3 nucleotides: TGTGCCAGCAGTGAGGGGGCGCGGGGAAACACCATATATTTT. The V and J genes are TRBV6-1 and TRBJ1-3; TRBD1 is a possible D gene (6 bases). Germline loops: CDR1 MNHNS, CDR2 SASEGT. V was shortened by 3 bases and J by 4 bases, with 10 bases between the two germline ends. The CDR3 extends over 14 amino acids.

The chain links TRBV6-1 to TRBJ1-6; a possible D gene is TRBD1 (5 bases). This CDR3 comprises 16 residues. Germline V CDR1 and CDR2: MNHNS, SASEGT. V was cut by 1 base and J by 7 bases, with 14 bases left in between. DNA of the CDR3: TGTGCCAGCAGTGAAGATGGGGGAGGTTGGAATTCACCCCTCCACTTT. Residues: CASSEDGGGWNSPLHF.

This sequence joins TRBV19 and TRBJ1-2; 8 positions agree with TRBD1. Trimming took 2 bases from V and 4 from J; bases not matched to a gene: 6. The CDR3 has 15 residues. The germline V gene encodes CDR1 LNHDA and CDR2 SQIVND (reference sequence). CDR3 in amino acids: CASSIQGAAVYGYTF. The DNA of the CDR3 is TGTGCCAGTAGTATACAGGGGGCAGCAGTCTATGGCTACACCTTC. The full variable domain, its missing parts supplied by reference TRBV19 and TRBJ1-2, is DGGITQSPKYLFRKEGQNVTLSCEQNLNHDAMYWYRQDPGQGLRLIYYSQIVNDFQKGDIAEGYSVSREKKESFPLTVTSAQKNPTAFYLCASSIQGAAVYGYTFGSGTRLTVV.

This clone was counted between two and nine times. The rearrangement links TRBV14 to TRBJ1-1; D unresolved. V dropped 4 bases and J dropped 6 bases, with 12 bases sitting between them. CDR3 length: 13 residues. Per the germline V gene, CDR1 is SGHDN and CDR2 is FVKESK. The DNA for the CDR3 is TGTGCCAGCAGCCGCGAAAGTCGGTCTGAAGCTTTCTTT. Translated: CASSRESRSEAFF.

The chain joins TRBV2 to TRBJ2-1, with D maybe TRBD1 (5 bases). V was clipped by 3 bases and J by 16 bases, with 22 bases between them. The CDR3 has 14 amino acids. Germline V gene lookup returns CDR1 SNHLY and CDR2 FYNNEI. The DNA of the CDR3 is TGTGCCAGCAGTGATAATCTCGCAGGGCTCGTCTCCTTCTTC. Translating gives CASSDNLAGLVSFF.